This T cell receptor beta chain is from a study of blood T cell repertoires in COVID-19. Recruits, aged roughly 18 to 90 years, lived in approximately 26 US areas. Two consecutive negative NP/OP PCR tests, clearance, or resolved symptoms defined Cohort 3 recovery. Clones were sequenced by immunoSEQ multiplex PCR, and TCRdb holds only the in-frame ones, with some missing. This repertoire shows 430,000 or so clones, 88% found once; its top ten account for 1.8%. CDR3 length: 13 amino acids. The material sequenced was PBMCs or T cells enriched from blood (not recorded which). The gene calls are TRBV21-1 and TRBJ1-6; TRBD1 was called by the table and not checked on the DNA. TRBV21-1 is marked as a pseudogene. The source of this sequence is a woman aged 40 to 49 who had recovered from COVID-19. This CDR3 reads CASSKRQGLPLHF. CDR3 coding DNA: TGTGCCAGCAGCAAACGACAGGGGTTACCCCTCCACTTT.